Listed below are T cell receptor beta chains from one sample, sequenced in a study of regulatory T cells in long-lasting Graves disease. One entry per CDR3 protein, called by TCRdb with MiXCR from the multiplex PCR reads. The sample has a few hundred thousand distinct CDR3 sequences, approximately 14% seen once. The data also belong to a second study, concerning T cells in Graves' hyperthyroidism and ophthalmopathy.

The sequencing used peripheral blood mononuclear cells (PBMCs), collected at new diagnosis, from a patient treated with antithyroid drugs. The receptors originated from a woman between 50 and 59 years old with Graves disease. The CDR3 runs from the conserved cysteine through the conserved F or W. Fields, in order: V gene, J gene, CDR3 protein.

V: TRBV6-1
J: TRBJ1-2
CDR3: CASSQTAVNYGYTF

V: TRBV19
J: TRBJ1-1
CDR3: CASRQGVEAFF

V: TRBV28
J: TRBJ2-7
CDR3: CASSLTSGTSYEQYF

V: TRBV18
J: TRBJ2-3
CDR3: CASSPGQGGARDTQYF

V: TRBV2
J: TRBJ2-4
CDR3: CASIPPGLLAKNIQYF

V: TRBV6-2/TRBV6-3
J: TRBJ2-7
CDR3: CASSTDSLSYEQYF

V: TRBV27
J: TRBJ2-6
CDR3: CASSLFGFHSSGANVLTF

V: TRBV29-1
J: TRBJ2-5
CDR3: CSVEVQKQETQYF

V: TRBV28
J: TRBJ1-1
CDR3: CASSFPGGTEAFF

V: TRBV7-3
J: TRBJ2-6
CDR3: CASSPMGYSGANVLTF

V: TRBV12-5
J: TRBJ2-5
CDR3: CASAVSGVQETQYF

V: TRBV2
J: TRBJ1-6
CDR3: CASKRVGSPLHF

V: TRBV20-1
J: TRBJ2-3
CDR3: CSASGLAGHTQYF

V: TRBV7-2
J: TRBJ1-4
CDR3: CASSPRGTRSTNEKLLF

V: TRBV28
J: TRBJ2-1
CDR3: CASSTFTMTGSFF

V: TRBV6-2/TRBV6-3
J: TRBJ2-1
CDR3: CASSYSRTRFEQFF

V: TRBV3-1
J: TRBJ1-1
CDR3: CASSQAGGIGNTEAFF

V: TRBV6-1
J: TRBJ2-2
CDR3: CASSTPGQGLTGELFF

V: TRBV2
J: TRBJ2-1
CDR3: CASSGSRESSYNEQFF

V: TRBV5-5
J: TRBJ2-1
CDR3: CASSVFGSLGNEQFF

V: TRBV5-1
J: TRBJ2-3
CDR3: CASSLAWQSTDTQYF

V: TRBV30
J: TRBJ2-1
CDR3: CAWSGRASGMISYNEQFF

V: TRBV10-3
J: TRBJ2-3
CDR3: CAISDGRDGSDTQYF

V: TRBV2
J: TRBJ2-1
CDR3: CASSVRTGYDNEQFF

V: TRBV29-1
J: TRBJ1-1
CDR3: CSVALRQGRWWWGTEAFF

V: TRBV28
J: TRBJ1-2
CDR3: CASSLLGWYGYTF

V: TRBV7-8
J: TRBJ1-1
CDR3: CASTQTQFGNTEAFF

V: TRBV2
J: TRBJ1-4
CDR3: CASTSFVAGKKLFF

V: TRBV5-6
J: TRBJ1-5
CDR3: CASSFYTGSNQPQHF

V: TRBV6-1
J: TRBJ1-5
CDR3: CASSEASGSNQPQHF

V: TRBV6-1
J: TRBJ1-5
CDR3: CASSEGFLTLLLAQHF

V: TRBV10-3
J: TRBJ1-1
CDR3: CAISESGGTEAFF

V: TRBV2
J: TRBJ2-1
CDR3: CARTSGGSNEQFF

V: TRBV5-5
J: TRBJ2-5
CDR3: CASSSLDAMQETQLF

V: TRBV10-2
J: TRBJ2-7
CDR3: CASSEPDIYEQYF

V: TRBV2
J: TRBJ2-5
CDR3: CASSPQLAGTGETQYF

V: TRBV28
J: TRBJ1-4
CDR3: CASSLSGRWGKLFF

V: TRBV6-2/TRBV6-3
J: TRBJ2-1
CDR3: CASSYSLTIDEQFF